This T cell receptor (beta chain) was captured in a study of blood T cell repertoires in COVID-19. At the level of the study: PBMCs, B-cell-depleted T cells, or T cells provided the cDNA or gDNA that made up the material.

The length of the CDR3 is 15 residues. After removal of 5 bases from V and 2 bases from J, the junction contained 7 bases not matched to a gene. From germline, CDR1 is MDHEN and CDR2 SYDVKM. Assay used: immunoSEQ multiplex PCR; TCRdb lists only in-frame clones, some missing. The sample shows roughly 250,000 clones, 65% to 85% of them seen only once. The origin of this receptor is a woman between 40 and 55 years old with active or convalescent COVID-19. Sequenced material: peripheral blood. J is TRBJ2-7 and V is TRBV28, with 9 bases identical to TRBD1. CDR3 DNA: TGTGCCAGCAGTCCTGGGACAGGGAGAACCTACGAGCAGTACTTC. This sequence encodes CASSPGTGRTYEQYF. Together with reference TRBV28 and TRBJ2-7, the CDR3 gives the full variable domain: DVKVTQSSRYLVKRTGEKVFLECVQDMDHENMFWYRQDPGLGLRLIYFSYDVKMKEKGDIPEGYSVSREKKERFSLILESASTNQTSMYLCASSPGTGRTYEQYFGPGTRLTVT.